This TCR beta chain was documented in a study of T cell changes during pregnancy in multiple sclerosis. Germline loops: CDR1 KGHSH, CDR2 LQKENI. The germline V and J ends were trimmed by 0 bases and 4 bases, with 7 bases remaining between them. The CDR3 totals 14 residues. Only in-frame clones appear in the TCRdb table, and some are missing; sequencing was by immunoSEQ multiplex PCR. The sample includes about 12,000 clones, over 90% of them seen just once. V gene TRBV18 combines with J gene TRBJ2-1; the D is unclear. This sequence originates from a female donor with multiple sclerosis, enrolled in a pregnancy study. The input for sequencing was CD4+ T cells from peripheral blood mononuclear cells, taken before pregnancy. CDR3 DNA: TGTGCCAGCTCACCACCACTCCCATACAATGAGCAGTTCTTC. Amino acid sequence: CASSPPLPYNEQFF.